The 11 T cell receptor beta chains presented below share a single source sample, sequenced in a study of regulatory T cells in long-lasting Graves disease. Combining iRepertoire HTBI primers with Arm-PCR of CDR3 regions, the authors built TCR beta libraries. Via MiXCR, TCRdb re-called the multiplex PCR reads, giving one row per CDR3 protein. The sample contains about 430,000 distinct CDR3 sequences, roughly a fifth of which appear only once. The time point denotes: persistent/refractory GD, antithyroid drugs over 5 years with positive TRAb. PBMCs were the source of the RNA used for TCR sequencing. Here the sequenced sample was peripheral blood mononuclear cells (PBMCs), taken when the disease was refractory, from a patient treated with antithyroid drugs. The receptors derive from a female donor with Graves disease.

This clonotype was found a few times. J is TRBJ1-1 and V is TRBV18; D is undetermined. Germline CDR1 KGHSH, CDR2 LQKENI. V lost 10 bases to trimming and J lost 5 bases, with 17 bases between them. The CDR3 extends over 13 amino acids. The CDR3 DNA follows: TGTGCCACCCGTGGAGGGCTCGTTACTGAAGCTTTCTTT. It specifies CATRGGLVTEAFF.

The chain employs TRBV28 and TRBJ2-7; 10 bases fit TRBD1. The CDR3 has 14 residues. Germline trimming cut 6 bases from V and 6 bases from J; bases unmatched to any gene: 8. Germline CDR1 is MDHEN and CDR2 is SYDVKM. The CDR3 spells CASSPPGTGVEQYF. In nucleotides, the CDR3 is TGTGCCAGCAGCCCACCGGGGACAGGGGTCGAGCAGTACTTC.

Points on this clonotype: This clone may be a read error of a much larger clone one base away. The chain employs TRBV6-1 and TRBJ2-2, with 9 bases that match TRBD1. The germline V gene encodes CDR1 MNHNS and CDR2 SASEGT. The CDR3 is 15 amino acids. The junction had 5 bases not matched to a gene; V was cut back by 5 bases and J by 4 bases. For the CDR3, the DNA is TGTGCCAGCAGTACCGGGACAGGGTCCACCGGGGAGCTGTTTTTT. Protein sequence: CASSTGTGSTGELFF.

This clonotype appeared many times. This chain links TRBV29-1 with TRBJ1-4, with D perhaps TRBD1 (5 bases). The CDR3 sequence is 13 residues long. The ends were cut back, 6 bases at V and 4 bases at J, with 12 bases in the middle. CDR1 SQVTM and CDR2 ANQGSEA come from the germline V gene. CDR3 sequence: CSVSGTGNEKLFF. Here the CDR3 DNA reads TGCAGCGTCTCCGGGACGGGTAATGAAAAACTGTTTTTT. The full variable domain, completed using reference TRBV29-1 and TRBJ1-4, is SAVISQKPSRDICQRGTSLTIQCQVDSQVTMMFWYRQQPGQSLTLIATANQGSEATYESGFVIDKFPISRPNLTFSTLTVSNMSPEDSSIYLCSVSGTGNEKLFFGSGTQLSVL.

In the case of this clonotype: Given a much more abundant clone one base away, this may be a read error. Here the CDR3 DNA reads TGTGCCAGCAGTTTTCGGAGTAGCGCCCGACTCTCCTACGAGCAGTACTTC. It translates to CASSFRSSARLSYEQYF. The V gene is TRBV27, the J gene TRBJ2-7, with a weak D call TRBD2 (5 bases). V gave up 3 bases and J gave up 0 bases, with 18 bases separating them. The germline CDR1 and CDR2 sequences are MNHEY and SMNVEV (reference sequence). This CDR3 has 17 residues.

This clonotype has ten or more counts. V usage is TRBV12-3 or TRBV12-4 and J usage is TRBJ2-7; unclear D gene. The CDR3 is 14 residues long. With 3 bases removed from V and 1 base from J, the gap between germline ends came to 10 bases. CDR3 loop: CASSFVGSSYEQYF. Here the CDR3 DNA reads TGTGCCAGCAGTTTCGTCGGATCGTCCTACGAGCAGTACTTC.

The chain couples TRBV27 to TRBJ1-2; perhaps TRBD1 as D (6 bases). Germline V lookup: CDR1 MNHEY, CDR2 SMNVEV (reference sequence). The CDR3 length is 14 residues. V gave up 6 bases and J gave up 3 bases, with 14 bases separating them. CDR3 nucleotides: TGTGCCAGCAGCCCTACCGGGACACACTATGGCTACACCTTC. Translation: CASSPTGTHYGYTF.

Only one count was recorded for this clonotype. At one of its ends the junction is not consistent with the germline gene, which may arise from a read error. The genes are TRBV27 and TRBJ1-1; TRBD1 is a possible D gene (6 bases). Per germline, CDR1 MNHEY and CDR2 SMNVEV (reference sequence). There are 15 residues in the CDR3. CDR3 in DNA: TGTGCCCAACCTATCGGGGGGCTGGCAAACACTGGAGCTTTCTTT. Translation: CAQPIGGLANTGAFF.

This clonotype was seen ten or more times. The chain is built from TRBV18 and TRBJ2-5, with D possibly being TRBD2 (6 bases). Germline V gene data show CDR1 as KGHSH and CDR2 as LQKENI. Trimming took 4 bases from V and 5 from J, leaving 11 bases between them. CDR3 size: 13 residues. In DNA, the CDR3 is TGTGCCAGCTCACAGGGCCTAGCGGAGACCCAGTACTTC. This codes for CASSQGLAETQYF.

This clonotype was observed a handful of times. The rearrangement links TRBV28 to TRBJ1-3, with TRBD1 matching 10 bases. The ends lost 8 bases at V and 8 bases at J; junction bases unmatched: 9. Germline V gives CDR1 MDHEN, CDR2 SYDVKM. CDR3 length: 14 residues. The CDR3: CASFPRDRGHTIYF. For the CDR3, the DNA is TGTGCCAGCTTCCCCCGGGACAGGGGACACACCATATATTTT.

V is TRBV4-1 and J is TRBJ2-7; 9 bases are a match to TRBD1. The CDR3 runs to 15 residues. The V and J ends lost 0 bases and 4 bases, in that order; junction bases with no gene match: 4. Germline V gives CDR1 MGHRA, CDR2 YSYEKL. The CDR3 coding sequence is TGCGCCAGCAGCCAAGACGGGACAGGGCCTTACGAGCAGTACTTC. It specifies CASSQDGTGPYEQYF.